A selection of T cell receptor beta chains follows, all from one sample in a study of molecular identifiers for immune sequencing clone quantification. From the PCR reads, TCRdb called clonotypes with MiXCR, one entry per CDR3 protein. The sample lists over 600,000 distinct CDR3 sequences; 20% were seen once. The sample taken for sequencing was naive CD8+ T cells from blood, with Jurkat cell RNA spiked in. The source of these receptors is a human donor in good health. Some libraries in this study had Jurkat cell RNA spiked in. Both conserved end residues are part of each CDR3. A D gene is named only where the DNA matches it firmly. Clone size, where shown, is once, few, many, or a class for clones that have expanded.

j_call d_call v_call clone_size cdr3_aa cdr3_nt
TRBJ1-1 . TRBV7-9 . CASSLVSAGNTEAFF TGTGCCAGCAGCTTAGTAAGTGCGGGGAACACTGAAGCTTTCTTT
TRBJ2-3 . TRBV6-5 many CASSWAGPDTQYF TGTGCCAGCAGTTGGGCTGGACCAGATACGCAGTATTTT
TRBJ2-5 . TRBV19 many CASRRALEETQYF TGTGCCAGTAGACGGGCACTAGAAGAGACCCAGTACTTC
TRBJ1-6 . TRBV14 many CASSREGQGSPLHF TGTGCCAGCAGCCGGGAGGGGCAGGGTTCACCCCTCCACTTT
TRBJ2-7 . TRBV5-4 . CASSRIDSDPYEQYF TGTGCCAGCAGCCGAATAGACAGCGATCCCTACGAGCAGTACTTC
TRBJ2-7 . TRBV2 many CASSEVAGFSYEQYF TGTGCCAGCAGTGAAGTGGCGGGATTCTCCTACGAGCAGTACTTC
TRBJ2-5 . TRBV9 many CASSVTDQETQYF TGTGCCAGCAGCGTGACAGATCAAGAGACCCAGTACTTC
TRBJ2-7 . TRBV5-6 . CASSLLGTDEQYF TGTGCCAGCAGCTTGCTCGGGACGGACGAGCAGTACTTC
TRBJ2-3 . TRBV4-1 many CASSQEVNHRTDTQYF TGCGCCAGCAGCCAAGAGGTCAACCACCGCACAGATACGCAGTATTTT
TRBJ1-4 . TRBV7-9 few CASSPTPGRGGEKLFF TGTGCCAGCAGCCCGACCCCAGGGAGAGGTGGTGAAAAACTGTTTTTT
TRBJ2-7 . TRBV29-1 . CSVAGTATDLISYEQYF TGCAGCGTGGCCGGGACGGCGACAGACCTTATCTCCTACGAGCAGTACTTC
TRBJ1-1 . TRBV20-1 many CSAPTMTGNTEAFF TGCAGTGCGCCGACGATGACAGGGAACACTGAAGCTTTCTTT
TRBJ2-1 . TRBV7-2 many CASSLTGYNEQFF TGTGCCAGCAGCTTGACAGGTTACAATGAGCAGTTCTTC
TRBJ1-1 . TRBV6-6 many CASDSSVTEAFF TGTGCCAGCGACAGCTCGGTCACTGAAGCTTTCTTT
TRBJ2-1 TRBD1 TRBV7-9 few CASSSGTGGANEQFF TGTGCCAGCAGCTCCGGGACAGGGGGAGCGAATGAGCAGTTCTTC
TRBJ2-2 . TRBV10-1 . CASSDVRGLNTGELFF TGCGCCAGCAGTGACGTACGGGGTCTAAACACCGGGGAGCTGTTTTTT
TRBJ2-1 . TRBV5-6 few CASSQRAYNEQFF TGTGCCAGCAGTCAGCGGGCCTACAATGAGCAGTTCTTC
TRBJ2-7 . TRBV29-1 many CSARPGTGEQYF TGCAGCGCCCGCCCCGGGACGGGAGAGCAGTACTTC
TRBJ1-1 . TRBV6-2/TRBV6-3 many CASSYSSPEAFF TGTGCCAGCAGTTACAGTTCACCAGAAGCTTTCTTT
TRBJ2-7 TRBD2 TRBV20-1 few CSARDQASGYEQYF TGCAGTGCTAGAGATCAGGCTAGCGGGTACGAGCAGTACTTC
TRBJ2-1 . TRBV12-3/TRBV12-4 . CASSFLGTAINEQFF TGTGCCAGCAGTTTCTTGGGGACTGCAATCAATGAGCAGTTCTTC
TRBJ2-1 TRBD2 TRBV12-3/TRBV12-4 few CASRLWGGSYNEQFF TGTGCCAGCAGGCTTTGGGGGGGCTCCTACAATGAGCAGTTCTTC
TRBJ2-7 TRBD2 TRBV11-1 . CAGSVRARTSEKGAYEQYF TGTGCCGGCAGCGTTAGAGCCCGGACTAGCGAAAAAGGGGCCTACGAGCAGTACTTC
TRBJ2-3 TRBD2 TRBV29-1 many CSVRGAAGVSTDTQYF TGCAGCGTTCGTGGAGCCGCGGGAGTCAGCACAGATACGCAGTATTTT
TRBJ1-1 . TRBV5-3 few CARSGRQTNTEAFF TGTGCCAGAAGCGGTAGACAGACAAACACTGAAGCTTTCTTT
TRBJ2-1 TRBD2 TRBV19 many CASSNGTSSYNEQFF TGTGCCAGTAGTAACGGGACTAGCTCCTACAATGAGCAGTTCTTC
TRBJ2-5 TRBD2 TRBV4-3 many CASSQGIAGGPETQYF TGCGCCAGCAGCCAAGGGATAGCGGGGGGGCCGGAGACCCAGTACTTC
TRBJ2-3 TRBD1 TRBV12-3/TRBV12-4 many CASSHPVQGDLDTQYF TGTGCCAGCAGTCACCCAGTACAGGGGGATTTAGATACGCAGTATTTT
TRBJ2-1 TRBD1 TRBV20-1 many CSATTPGTGGLEQFF TGCAGTGCTACAACCCCCGGGACAGGGGGCCTTGAGCAGTTCTTC
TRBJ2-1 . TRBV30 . CAWSVAYNGQFF TGTGCCTGGAGTGTTGCCTACAATGGGCAGTTCTTC
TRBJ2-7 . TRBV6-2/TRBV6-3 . CASSPLYGDTDYEQCF TGTGCCAGCAGTCCACTGTACGGGGACACGGACTACGAGCAGTGCTTC
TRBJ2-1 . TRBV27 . CASSLTQGSSYNGQFF TGTGCCAGCAGTTTAACTCAGGGAAGCTCCTACAATGGGCAGTTCTTC
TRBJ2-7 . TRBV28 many CASSRQSYEQYF TGTGCCAGCAGCAGACAGAGCTACGAGCAGTACTTC
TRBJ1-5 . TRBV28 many CASSSDGDGGQPQHF TGTGCCAGCAGTTCGGACGGGGATGGGGGTCAGCCCCAGCATTTT
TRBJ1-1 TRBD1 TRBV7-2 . CASSLPDRGFTEAFF TGTGCCAGCAGCTTACCGGACAGGGGGTTCACTGAAGCTTTCTTT
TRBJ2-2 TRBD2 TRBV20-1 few CSARGRGAAANTGELFF TGCAGTGCTAGGGGGCGGGGGGCCGCTGCGAACACCGGGGAGCTGTTTTTT
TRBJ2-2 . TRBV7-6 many CAIQRGTGELFF TGTGCCATACAACGGGGCACCGGGGAGCTGTTTTTT
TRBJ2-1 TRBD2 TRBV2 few CASSEVGTSEYSYNEQFF TGTGCCAGCAGTGAAGTAGGGACTAGCGAGTACTCCTACAATGAGCAGTTCTTC
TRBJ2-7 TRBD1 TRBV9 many CASSVRQGPTYEQYF TGTGCCAGCAGCGTAAGACAGGGGCCCACCTACGAGCAGTACTTC
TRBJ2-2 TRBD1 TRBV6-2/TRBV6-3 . CASSYPKRGQGELFF TGTGCCAGCAGTTACCCGAAAAGGGGGCAGGGGGAGCTGTTTTTT
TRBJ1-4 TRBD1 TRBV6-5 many CASSYTTGRINEKLFF TGTGCCAGCAGTTACACGACAGGGCGGATTAATGAAAAACTGTTTTTT
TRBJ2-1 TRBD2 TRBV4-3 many CASSQEVAGGPDNEQFF TGCGCCAGCAGCCAAGAAGTAGCGGGAGGGCCGGACAATGAGCAGTTCTTC
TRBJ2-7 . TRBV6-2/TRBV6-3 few CASSFDRYYEQYF TGTGCCAGCAGCTTCGACAGATACTACGAGCAGTACTTC
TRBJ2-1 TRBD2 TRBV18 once CASSPPAGGLYNEQFF TGTGCCAGCTCACCACCGGCGGGAGGTCTTTACAATGAGCAGTTCTTC
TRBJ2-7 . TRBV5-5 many CASSLWGTGSSYEQYF TGTGCCAGCAGCTTGTGGGGCACGGGAAGCTCCTACGAGCAGTACTTC
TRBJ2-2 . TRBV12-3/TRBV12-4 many CASSPGSTGELFF TGTGCCAGCAGTCCAGGGTCCACCGGGGAGCTGTTTTTT
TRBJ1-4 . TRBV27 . CASTQGGFGRINEKLFF TGTGCCAGCACTCAAGGGGGTTTTGGCAGGATTAATGAAAAACTGTTTTTT
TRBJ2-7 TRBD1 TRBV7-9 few CASSSGTGALEQYF TGTGCCAGCAGCTCCGGGACAGGGGCCCTCGAGCAGTACTTC